These T cell receptor beta chains were read from a single sample in a study of cytomegalovirus exposure and HLA in healthy donors. Some clones are missing from TCRdb's copy, which holds only in-frame ones; the method was immunoSEQ multiplex PCR. The sample has some 130,000 clones, 82% seen once. What was sequenced was PBMCs. Source of these receptors: a man aged 30 to 39 in good health and CMV-seropositive. Each CDR3 is given with its conserved first and last residue. The D gene is left open where the match is weak. Not all rows give a size; the values are once, few, many and, for expanded clones, a class.

CDR3 DNA: TGTGCCAGCAGTGAGACTCCGGGACTAGCGGGCGATGAGCAGTTCTTC
CDR3 protein: CASSETPGLAGDEQFF
J gene: TRBJ2-1
clone size: -
V gene: TRBV2
D gene: TRBD2

CDR3 DNA: TGTGCCAGCAGCTTGTATGTGACTAGAGACTCCACAGATACGCAGTATTTT
CDR3 protein: CASSLYVTRDSTDTQYF
J gene: TRBJ2-3
clone size: -
V gene: TRBV5-6
D gene: -

CDR3 DNA: TGTGCCAGCAGCTTAGGGACAGGCGAGCAGTACTTC
CDR3 protein: CASSLGTGEQYF
J gene: TRBJ2-7
clone size: few
V gene: TRBV7-2
D gene: TRBD1

CDR3 DNA: TGTGCCAGCAGCTTACCTCTAGTTGGTACAGATACGCAGTATTTT
CDR3 protein: CASSLPLVGTDTQYF
J gene: TRBJ2-3
clone size: -
V gene: TRBV7-2
D gene: -

CDR3 DNA: TGTGCCAGCAGCACCCTCGGGGTCAATCAGCCCCAGCATTTT
CDR3 protein: CASSTLGVNQPQHF
J gene: TRBJ1-5
clone size: -
V gene: TRBV7-2
D gene: -

CDR3 DNA: TGCAGCGTTGAAGAGCCGGGACAGACTGCCTTTGGGATGACCGGGAGGGCCTGGAATGAGCAGTTCTTC
CDR3 protein: CSVEEPGQTAFGMTGRAWNEQFF
J gene: TRBJ2-1
clone size: -
V gene: TRBV29-1
D gene: -

CDR3 DNA: TGTGCCAGCAGCGCAGCTAGCGGGGGGCACTACGAGCAGTACTTC
CDR3 protein: CASSAASGGHYEQYF
J gene: TRBJ2-7
clone size: few
V gene: TRBV9
D gene: TRBD2

CDR3 DNA: TGTGCCAGCAGTTGGGACAGAGATCAGCCCCAGCATTTT
CDR3 protein: CASSWDRDQPQHF
J gene: TRBJ1-5
clone size: few
V gene: TRBV7-6
D gene: TRBD1

CDR3 DNA: TGCAGCGTTGAGCCGGGACAGGGGGGATATGGCTACACCTTC
CDR3 protein: CSVEPGQGGYGYTF
J gene: TRBJ1-2
clone size: -
V gene: TRBV29-1
D gene: TRBD1

CDR3 DNA: TGCGCCAGCAGCTTGGTCGCGGGGGGCCCCTACGAGCAGTACTTC
CDR3 protein: CASSLVAGGPYEQYF
J gene: TRBJ2-7
clone size: -
V gene: TRBV5-1
D gene: TRBD2

CDR3 DNA: TGCGCCAGCAGCCAAGATCGGGCCGACAGGGGTGGCTACACCTTC
CDR3 protein: CASSQDRADRGGYTF
J gene: TRBJ1-2
clone size: -
V gene: TRBV4-3
D gene: TRBD1

CDR3 DNA: TGTGCCAGCAGCTCAGGACTAGCGGAGACCGGGGAGCTGTTTTTT
CDR3 protein: CASSSGLAETGELFF
J gene: TRBJ2-2
clone size: -
V gene: TRBV7-7
D gene: TRBD2

CDR3 DNA: TGTGCCAGCAGCTTTACAGGGCTCTCGGGTGGCTACACCTTC
CDR3 protein: CASSFTGLSGGYTF
J gene: TRBJ1-2
clone size: -
V gene: TRBV5-4
D gene: -

CDR3 DNA: TGTGCTAGTGGCCCCGGGACAGATTGGGATGAGACCTACAATGAGCAGTTCTTC
CDR3 protein: CASGPGTDWDETYNEQFF
J gene: TRBJ2-1
clone size: -
V gene: TRBV12-5
D gene: TRBD1

CDR3 DNA: TGTGCCAGCACCCCTTTCCCTAGCGGGCGCACAGATACGCAGTATTTT
CDR3 protein: CASTPFPSGRTDTQYF
J gene: TRBJ2-3
clone size: once
V gene: TRBV14
D gene: TRBD2

CDR3 DNA: TGTGCCAGCAGTTTATCGCCAGGGCGAGGTGGTAACTATGGCTACACCTTC
CDR3 protein: CASSLSPGRGGNYGYTF
J gene: TRBJ1-2
clone size: -
V gene: TRBV27
D gene: -

CDR3 DNA: TGTGCCAGCTCACCGATACAGGGCCCCGAGGAGGTAGCTTTCTTT
CDR3 protein: CASSPIQGPEEVAFF
J gene: TRBJ1-1
clone size: -
V gene: TRBV18
D gene: -

CDR3 DNA: TGTGCCAGCAGCCCAGGGTCGTCCACTGAAGCTTTCTTT
CDR3 protein: CASSPGSSTEAFF
J gene: TRBJ1-1
clone size: -
V gene: TRBV2
D gene: -

CDR3 DNA: TGTGCCAGCGCCTCCCCGGGGGGACAGGGCTATGGCTACACCTTC
CDR3 protein: CASASPGGQGYGYTF
J gene: TRBJ1-2
clone size: once
V gene: TRBV7-9
D gene: TRBD1

CDR3 DNA: TGTGCCAGCAGCTTAAACAGCCTTGCGAACACCGGGGAGCTGTTTTTT
CDR3 protein: CASSLNSLANTGELFF
J gene: TRBJ2-2
clone size: -
V gene: TRBV7-3
D gene: -

CDR3 DNA: TGTGCCAGCAGTGAACTCACGACAGGGGTTAATGAGCAGTTCTTC
CDR3 protein: CASSELTTGVNEQFF
J gene: TRBJ2-1
clone size: -
V gene: TRBV6-1
D gene: TRBD1

CDR3 DNA: TGTGCCAGCAGCCAAAGACTAGCGGGGGGGCCAACCCCTCGCTACGAGCAGTACTTC
CDR3 protein: CASSQRLAGGPTPRYEQYF
J gene: TRBJ2-7
clone size: -
V gene: TRBV14
D gene: TRBD2

CDR3 DNA: TGCGCCAGCAGCACCGGAGACCTTAACTATGGCTACACCTTC
CDR3 protein: CASSTGDLNYGYTF
J gene: TRBJ1-2
clone size: -
V gene: TRBV5-1
D gene: -

CDR3 DNA: TGCAGCGTTGACCCCACCGGCACTGAAGCTTTCTTT
CDR3 protein: CSVDPTGTEAFF
J gene: TRBJ1-1
clone size: -
V gene: TRBV29-1
D gene: -

CDR3 DNA: TGTGCCAGCTCACCCGCGAGCACAGATACGCAGTATTTT
CDR3 protein: CASSPASTDTQYF
J gene: TRBJ2-3
clone size: -
V gene: TRBV18
D gene: -

CDR3 DNA: TGTGCCAGCAGTTACTCCGCGACAGGGGACTATGGCTACACCTTC
CDR3 protein: CASSYSATGDYGYTF
J gene: TRBJ1-2
clone size: -
V gene: TRBV6-5
D gene: TRBD1

CDR3 DNA: TGTGCCAGCAGCTTCAACCTGGACAGGGGCCGGAATGGCTACACCTTC
CDR3 protein: CASSFNLDRGRNGYTF
J gene: TRBJ1-2
clone size: -
V gene: TRBV7-9
D gene: TRBD1

CDR3 DNA: TGCGCCAGCAGTGAGAGACTAGCGGGCGGAGATACGCAGTATTTT
CDR3 protein: CASSERLAGGDTQYF
J gene: TRBJ2-3
clone size: -
V gene: TRBV10-1
D gene: TRBD2

CDR3 DNA: TGTGCCAACCCTAAATCCCGGGACAGGGGAATGAACACTGAAGCTTTCTTT
CDR3 protein: CANPKSRDRGMNTEAFF
J gene: TRBJ1-1
clone size: -
V gene: TRBV6-4
D gene: TRBD1

CDR3 DNA: TGTGCCAGCAGCTCGCAGGGTCCTGGGGAGCTGTTTTTT
CDR3 protein: CASSSQGPGELFF
J gene: TRBJ2-2
clone size: once
V gene: TRBV5-4
D gene: -

CDR3 DNA: TGTGCCAGCAGCGTCTCCCACATACAGGGTGATTCACCCCTCCACTTT
CDR3 protein: CASSVSHIQGDSPLHF
J gene: TRBJ1-6
clone size: many
V gene: TRBV9
D gene: -

CDR3 DNA: TGCGCCAGCAGCCAAGGGTGGGAGCGGCCCCAGCATTTT
CDR3 protein: CASSQGWERPQHF
J gene: TRBJ1-5
clone size: once
V gene: TRBV4-1
D gene: -

CDR3 DNA: TGTGCCTGGAGTGACTCGGGGTATGGCGAGCAGTACTTC
CDR3 protein: CAWSDSGYGEQYF
J gene: TRBJ2-7
clone size: -
V gene: TRBV30
D gene: -

CDR3 DNA: TGTGCCAGCAGTTTTCCAGGGGGTGAAAAACTGTTTTTT
CDR3 protein: CASSFPGGEKLFF
J gene: TRBJ1-4
clone size: -
V gene: TRBV27
D gene: TRBD1

CDR3 DNA: TGCAGCGTTGCCACTAGCGGGGGCGCAGATACGCAGTATTTT
CDR3 protein: CSVATSGGADTQYF
J gene: TRBJ2-3
clone size: -
V gene: TRBV29-1
D gene: TRBD2

CDR3 DNA: TGTGCCAGCAGCTTAGTAGAGGTAGCGTTCCACAATGAGCAGTTCTTC
CDR3 protein: CASSLVEVAFHNEQFF
J gene: TRBJ2-1
clone size: few
V gene: TRBV7-8
D gene: -

CDR3 DNA: TGTGCCAGCAGCCCCTCAGGTAGGGGCCATGGCTACACCTTC
CDR3 protein: CASSPSGRGHGYTF
J gene: TRBJ1-2
clone size: -
V gene: TRBV7-9
D gene: -

CDR3 DNA: TGTGCCAGCAGTTCGCTGGCTAGCGGGACCTACGAGCAGTACTTC
CDR3 protein: CASSSLASGTYEQYF
J gene: TRBJ2-7
clone size: -
V gene: TRBV28
D gene: TRBD2

CDR3 DNA: TGCGCCAGCAGCCTGGGACTAGCGGCATACAATGAGCAGTTCTTC
CDR3 protein: CASSLGLAAYNEQFF
J gene: TRBJ2-1
clone size: -
V gene: TRBV5-1
D gene: TRBD2

CDR3 DNA: TGTGCCAGCTCACCACTGGACAGGGGGAGGGGGCCCCAGCATTTT
CDR3 protein: CASSPLDRGRGPQHF
J gene: TRBJ1-5
clone size: -
V gene: TRBV18
D gene: TRBD1

CDR3 DNA: TGCAGCGTTGAGCGGGGGGGGGTAGATACGCAGTATTTT
CDR3 protein: CSVERGGVDTQYF
J gene: TRBJ2-3
clone size: once
V gene: TRBV29-1
D gene: TRBD2